The entry below describes one TCR beta chain. Its antigen remains unknown. This sample was included in a study of response to subunit inactivated influenza vaccine. Overall study results and limits: The authors suggested that few new T cells are recruited per seasonal influenza vaccination.

TCRdb re-called the RT-PCR reads through MiXCR, storing one row per CDR3 protein. The repertoire holds hundreds of thousands of distinct CDR3 sequences, with 15% to 18% as singletons. This clonotype was sampled from a man between 45 and 60 years old who received an inactivated influenza vaccine. This material consisted of PBMCs from blood, taken 11 to 12 days after vaccination.

Written as DNA, the CDR3 is TGTGCCAGCAGCTTAGTAGTAGCGGGGGCAACAGATACGCAGTATTTT. Its translation is CASSLVVAGATDTQYF. The chain combines TRBV7-2 with TRBJ2-3; 9 positions match TRBD2. From germline, CDR1 is SGHTA and CDR2 FQGNSA. Germline trimming cut 1 base from V and 3 bases from J; bases unmatched to any gene: 5. This CDR3 has 16 amino acids.